This TCR beta chain was identified in a study of cytomegalovirus exposure and HLA in healthy donors. 60 Vbeta and 13 Jbeta primers were used in PCR. Profiling relied on immunoSEQ multiplex PCR, and the TCRdb table lists in-frame clones only, not all of them. The table lists under 90,000 clones, around 78% of them singletons, with roughly 3.5% in the top ten. This clone was observed a handful of times. Sequencing was done on a sample of PBMCs. This TCR derives from a man aged 35 to 55 in good health and CMV-seronegative.

The CDR3 coding sequence is TGTGCCAGCAGCATAAGACAGGAGAAATACGAGCAGTACTTC. Translating it yields CASSIRQEKYEQYF. V usage is TRBV7-2 and J usage is TRBJ2-7, with D perhaps matching TRBD1 (6 bases). Trimming took 5 bases from V and 4 from J, leaving 15 bases between them. Germline values: CDR1 SGHTA, CDR2 FQGNSA. There are 14 residues in the CDR3.